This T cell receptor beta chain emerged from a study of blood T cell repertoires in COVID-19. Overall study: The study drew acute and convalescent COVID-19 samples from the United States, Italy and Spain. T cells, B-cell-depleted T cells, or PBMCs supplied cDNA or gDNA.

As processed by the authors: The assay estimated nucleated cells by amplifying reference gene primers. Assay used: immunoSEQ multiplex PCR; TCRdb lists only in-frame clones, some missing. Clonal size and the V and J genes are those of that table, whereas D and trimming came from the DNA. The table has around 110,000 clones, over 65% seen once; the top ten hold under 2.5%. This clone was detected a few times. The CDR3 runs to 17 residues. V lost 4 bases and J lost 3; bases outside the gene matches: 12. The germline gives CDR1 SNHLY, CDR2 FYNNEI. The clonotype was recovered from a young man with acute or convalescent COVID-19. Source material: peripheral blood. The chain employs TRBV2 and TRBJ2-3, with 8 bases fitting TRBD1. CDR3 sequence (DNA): TGTGCCAGCAGTGGGTTAAAAGGGCAGGGGGCAACAGATACGCAGTATTTT. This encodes CASSGLKGQGATDTQYF.